These T cell receptor beta chains were read from a single sample in a study of blood T cell repertoires in COVID-19. TCRdb's table, derived via immunoSEQ multiplex PCR, lists solely in-frame clones and lacks some. This table holds a few hundred thousand clones, around 87% found once. Specimen: peripheral blood. These receptors were obtained from a woman aged 25 to 39 with COVID-19, enrolled during active disease. The conserved cysteine and the conserved F or W are not part of the CDR3 here.

>TRBJ1-6|TRBV2
ASTFAYNSPLH
>TRBJ2-4|TRBV5-4
ASSVSGSPLAKNIQY
>TRBJ1-5|TRBV24-1
ATSDLHAGQPQH
>TRBJ2-7|TRBV2
ASTDRAYEQY
>TRBJ2-3|TRBV18
ASSPSGTDTQY
>TRBJ1-5|TRBV7-9
ASSLGDIDSNQPQH
>TRBJ1-2|TRBV6-5
ASSYADNRNYGYT
>TRBJ2-2|TRBV5-1
ASFVTGSGELF
>TRBJ1-5|TRBV11-2
ASSLDSAFNQPQH
>TRBJ2-5|TRBV7-8
ASSLRPSGGFQETQY
>TRBJ1-4|TRBV4-3
ASSRSSGTGNEKLF
>TRBJ2-7|TRBV10-3
AISDEGGRSYEQY
>TRBJ2-3|TRBV28
ASRPVLSRSTDTQY
>TRBJ1-1|TRBV28
ASSLAAVNTEAF
>TRBJ2-1|TRBV10-3
AISKDSDNEQF
>TRBJ2-7|TRBV3-1/TRBV3-2
ASSQNRLGYEQY
>TRBJ2-4|TRBV29-1
SVEGRGNIQY
>TRBJ2-7|TRBV6-6
ASSYPTTDTYEQY
>TRBJ1-1|TRBV19
ASSIGAEFGKAF
>TRBJ2-5|TRBV20-1
SAGLQETQY
>TRBJ2-3|TRBV7-8
ASSFDRIDTQY
>TRBJ2-1|TRBV27
ASSPLADSYNEQF
>TRBJ2-7|TRBV19
ASSIDDSGRSYEQY
>TRBJ1-2|TRBV5-4
ASSLDRGTANYGYT
>TRBJ2-7|TRBV6-1
ASSEGRGTGGGYEQY
>TRBJ2-7|TRBV7-2
ASSLELSYEQY
>TRBJ2-1|TRBV6-2/TRBV6-3
ASSIRERDHEQF
>TRBJ2-2|TRBV5-1
ASSLAVPGLAGGRNTGELF
>TRBJ1-2|TRBV7-6
ASSSGDGPNYGYT
>TRBJ1-1|TRBV7-9
ASSATRTGGGTEAF
>TRBJ2-7|TRBV5-4
ASSAATAGGYEQY
>TRBJ2-1|TRBV20-1
SASVPSGAGEQF
>TRBJ2-1|TRBV5-8
ASSLTLASGTYNEQF
>TRBJ2-5|TRBV10-1
ASMRDRGQETQY
>TRBJ2-7|TRBV11-1
ASSLPGQVREQY
>TRBJ2-3|TRBV14
ASSHDGRRGGSDTQY
>TRBJ1-2|TRBV6-6
ASSPEGAGDYT
>TRBJ2-7|TRBV5-5
ASSPPQQYEQY
>TRBJ2-1|TRBV5-1
ASSPTLAAASSGQF
>TRBJ1-2|TRBV18
ASSLDSLGYT
>TRBJ1-1|TRBV10-3
AISETPDRANTEAF
>TRBJ2-7|TRBV28
ASSFAFKLPSSYEQY
>TRBJ2-3|TRBV4-1
ASSQASSGSTDTQY
>TRBJ2-3|TRBV11-2
ASSLVFRTGGATDTQY
>TRBJ1-6|TRBV7-8
ASSLMTGFSNSPLH
>TRBJ2-7|TRBV9
ASSAWGEASYEQY
>TRBJ2-7|TRBV5-4
ASSLGGVSYEQY
>TRBJ1-5|TRBV2
ASSGTNSNQPQH
>TRBJ1-2|TRBV6-5
ASSYGGGNYGYT
>TRBJ1-1|TRBV2
ASSEDRGGRAF